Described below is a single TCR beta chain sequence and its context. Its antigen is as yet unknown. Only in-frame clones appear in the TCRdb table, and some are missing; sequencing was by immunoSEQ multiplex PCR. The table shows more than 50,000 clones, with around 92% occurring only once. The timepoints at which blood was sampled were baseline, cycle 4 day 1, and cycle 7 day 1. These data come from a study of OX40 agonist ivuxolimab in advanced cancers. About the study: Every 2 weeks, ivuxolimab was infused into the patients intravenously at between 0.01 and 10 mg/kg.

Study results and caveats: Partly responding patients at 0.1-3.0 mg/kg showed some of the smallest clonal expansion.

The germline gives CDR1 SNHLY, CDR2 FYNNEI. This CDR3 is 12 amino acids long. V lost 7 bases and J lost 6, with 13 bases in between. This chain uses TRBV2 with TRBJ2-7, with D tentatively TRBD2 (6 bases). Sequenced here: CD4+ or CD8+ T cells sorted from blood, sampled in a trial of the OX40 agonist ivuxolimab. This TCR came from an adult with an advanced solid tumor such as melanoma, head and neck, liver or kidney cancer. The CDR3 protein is CASTLGLSEQYF. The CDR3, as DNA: TGTGCCAGCACTTTGGGACTCTCCGAGCAGTACTTC.